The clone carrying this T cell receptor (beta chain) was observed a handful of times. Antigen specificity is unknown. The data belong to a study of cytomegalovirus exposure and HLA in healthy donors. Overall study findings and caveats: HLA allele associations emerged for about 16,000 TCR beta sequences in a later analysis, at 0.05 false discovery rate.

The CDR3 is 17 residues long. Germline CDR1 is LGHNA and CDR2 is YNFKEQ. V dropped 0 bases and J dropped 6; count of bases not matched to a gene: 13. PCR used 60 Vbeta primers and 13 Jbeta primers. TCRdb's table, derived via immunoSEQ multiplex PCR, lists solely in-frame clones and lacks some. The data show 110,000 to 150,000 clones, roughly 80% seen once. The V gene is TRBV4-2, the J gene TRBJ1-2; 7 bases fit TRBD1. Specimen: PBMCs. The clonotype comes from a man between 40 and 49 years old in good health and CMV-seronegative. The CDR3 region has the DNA TGTGCCAGCAGCCAAGAGAAGACAGGGTTGGGAATCAATGGCTACACCTTC. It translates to CASSQEKTGLGINGYTF.